This T cell receptor (beta chain) was captured in a study of T cell responses to AZD1222 COVID-19 vaccine (dated by TCRdb to the early 2020s). In terms of the full investigation: AZD1222 recipients given second doses at about 4 weeks or at about 12 weeks were pooled, since spike-specific TCR depth and breadth were not found to differ between the two schedules. Trial participants were enrolled into age subgroups of 18-55, 56-69 and 70-plus years, which contained approximately 150, 28 and 58 TCR-sequenced participants, respectively. A total of 233 trial participants underwent TCR sequencing, of whom about 210 received two doses of AZD1222 and some 25 received two doses of the MenACWY control vaccine. Beyond this particular receptor, the publication reports: After two AZD1222 doses, both the breadth and the depth of spike-specific TCRs were significantly higher than at day 0 and than in MenACWY recipients. The 56-69-year group was small, and its depth increase did not reach significance, likely because of low power. Vaccine-associated CD4 TCRs spanned the whole spike protein, with dominant responses in regions 160-218 and 743-854. Conclusions about previously exposed vaccinees were limited because only a handful of AZD1222 recipients were SARS-CoV-2 seropositive at baseline. No day 14 peak-response samples were available, so repertoires were characterized only after the peak T cell response. Nearly half of unique spike-specific TCRs reportedly recognized epitopes outside regions mutated in the B.1.351 and B.1.1.7 variants. Participants were mostly white British and included more females than males, and it was suggested by the authors that clonal diversity may have been underestimated.

The sample's time point label, decoded: baseline before first vaccination. Samples from vaccinated people were obtained from the UK trials COV001 and COV002, which included a single-blind randomized controlled phase 2/3 trial of AZD1222 (ChAdOx1 nCoV-19) in healthy adults. Trial participant PBMC samples were collected at day 0 and day 28 after the second dose for TCRbeta chain sequencing. Inclusive of the bounding cysteine and phenylalanine, the CDR3 is 17 residues long. Solely the CDR3 DNA is kept, with 51 bases framed from the first base. V trim: 1 base; J trim: 6 bases; unmatched bases: 7. In the germline V gene, CDR1 corresponds to MNHNS and CDR2 to SASEGT. The CDR3 regions of human TCRbeta chains were subjected to immunosequencing. As for the original processing: TCRs in the repertoires were compared against a reference library of SARS-CoV-2-specific TCRs that had been generated with the MIRA antigen-specificity platform. Breadth meant the fraction of unique TCRs that were SARS-CoV-2-associated, whereas depth meant the fraction of total T cells that were SARS-CoV-2-associated. Using the MIRA data, every spike-specific TCR was mapped to the spike region that the TCR reacted to and assigned to either a CD4 or a CD8 class. Log10-transformed breadth and depth values were compared by one-way ANOVA with Sidak's multiple comparisons tests. Sourced from immuneACCESS, this table was stored by TCRdb with only in-frame sequences that have V and J called. A share of the clones is absent; for the studies checked, an unresolved V gene accounts for under half, and the remainder has no known explanation. D and trimming were read from the DNA, whereas the V and J calls and clone size are those reported in that table. The sample table lists tens of thousands of clones, approximately 90% of them with a count of one. The ten largest account for approximately 10% of the sample.

As to this clone: There is no known antigen for this receptor. The input lacks base qualities; no much larger clone sits a single base away.

The sequence is built from TRBV6-1 and TRBJ2-2; TRBD2 aligns with 11 central bases. The sequenced sample was peripheral blood, obtained on day 0 of AZD1222 vaccination. This receptor was identified in an adult in good health. The DNA sequence is as follows: TGTGCCAGCAGTGAAGGGAGACTAGCGGGAATCGCCGGGGAGCTGTTTTTT. This encodes CASSEGRLAGIAGELFF.